A single count supports the clone carrying this T cell receptor beta chain. Its antigen is currently unknown. This sample is drawn from a study of graft-versus-host responses after intestinal transplantation. Study-level background: Multivisceral, liver-intestinal, or isolated intestinal transplants were received by the recipients. The whole recipient group had anti-thymocyte globulin induction followed by tacrolimus and steroids for roughly 3 years.

The data were produced by immunoSEQ multiplex PCR, yet TCRdb's version contains in-frame clones alone and is incomplete. Altogether 13,000 to 15,000 clones are present, under 70% being singletons, with the ten largest covering roughly 10%. Intraepithelial and lamina propria lymphocytes were freed from processed graft tissue. General observations from the study: GvH clones detected in recipient marrow included some appearing first in ileum or blood. The study found high graft-versus-host to host-versus-graft clonal ratios in allografts of patients with graft-donor T cell macrochimerism.

This TCR was sampled from a human patient who received an intestinal transplant, so some T cells may come from the graft donor. The source material was ileum tissue, sampled around 730 days after intestinal transplantation.

The CDR3 coding sequence is TGTGCCAGCAGTGAACGGGGGGGGCGCTACGAGCAGTACTTC. This translates into CASSERGGRYEQYF. The chain recombines TRBV25-1 with TRBJ2-7; 8 bases are shared with TRBD2. The trim removed 2 bases at V and 3 bases at J, leaving 3 bases unmatched. The CDR3 extends over 14 amino acids. CDR1 is MGHDK, CDR2 SYGVNS, per germline.